This T cell receptor (beta chain) emerged from a study of cytomegalovirus exposure and HLA in healthy donors. This clone was seen just once. The germline gives CDR1 DFQATT, CDR2 SNEGSKA (reference sequence). The CDR3 sequence is 11 residues long. Trimming pared 6 bases from V and 5 bases from J, leaving 11 bases between. PCR employed 60 Vbeta and 13 Jbeta primers. This table comes from immunoSEQ multiplex PCR, and its TCRdb copy is limited to in-frame clones, with some not included. The sample lists about 150,000 clones, 60% to 80% seen once, with around 13% in the top ten. Sequencing was performed on PBMCs. The chain carries TRBV20-1 and TRBJ2-7; D ambiguous. The sequence was obtained from a young man in good health and CMV-seropositive. The CDR3 nucleotides are TGCAGTGCCCCGATAGTGCACGAGCAGTACTTC. This encodes CSAPIVHEQYF.